One sample yielded the 12 T cell receptor beta chains listed below, sequenced in a study of T-cell reconstitution after alpha-beta-depleted transplantation in children. Unique molecular identifiers were used in preparing the TCRbeta library. A single record per CDR3 protein comes from TCRdb applying MiXCR to the PCR reads. The data contain around 240,000 distinct CDR3 sequences, around 7.5% of them seen just once; the ten biggest clones take up 5% to 7%. Sample: PBMCs, mostly from graft donor cells, taken 180 days after TCRalphabeta/CD19-depleted stem cell transplant. These receptor sequences come from a male patient aged 5 to 17 who had a stem cell transplant for acute lymphoblastic leukemia, so the T cells may come from the graft donor.

Many counts were recorded for this clonotype. The chain joins TRBV7-9 to TRBJ1-2; unclear D gene. Germline V gene data show CDR1 as SEHNR and CDR2 as FQNEAQ (reference sequence). The CDR3 length is 12 residues. V lost 4 bases and J lost 4, with 7 bases in between. CDR3 region: CASSSGVYGYTF. CDR3 in DNA: TGTGCCAGCAGCTCCGGGGTCTATGGCTACACCTTC.

This chain joins TRBV18 and TRBJ1-2; 7 bases line up with TRBD1. Germline assignment: CDR1 KGHSH and CDR2 LQKENI. The length of the CDR3 is 15 residues. Trimming at V came to 3 bases and at J to 8 bases, leaving 12 bases not matched to a gene. CDR3: CASSPWGQLLSGYTF. CDR3 nucleotide sequence: TGTGCCAGCTCACCCTGGGGACAGCTTCTATCCGGCTACACCTTC. The variable domain in full, completed from reference TRBV18 and TRBJ1-2, reads NAGVMQNPRHLVRRRGQEARLRCSPMKGHSHVYWYRQLPEEGLKFMVYLQKENIIDESGMPKERFSAEFPKEGPSILRIQQVVRGDSAAYFCASSPWGQLLSGYTFGSGTRLTVV.

Ten or more counts support this clonotype. This rearrangement joins TRBV6-1 to TRBJ2-1; 7 bases align to TRBD2. Germline assignment: CDR1 MNHNS and CDR2 SASEGT. V gave up 6 bases and J gave up 4 bases; unmatched junction bases: 6. This CDR3 has 14 amino acids. The CDR3 loop is CASRPGGLYNEQFF. The CDR3 DNA sequence: TGTGCCAGCAGGCCGGGGGGACTTTACAATGAGCAGTTCTTC.

Many counts were recorded for this clonotype. V usage is TRBV5-4 and J usage is TRBJ2-3; D is ambiguous. V was shortened by 6 bases and J by 1 base, with 9 bases between the two germline ends. CDR1 SGHNT and CDR2 YYREEE come from the germline V gene (reference sequence). The CDR3 extends over 13 amino acids. The CDR3 nucleotides are TGTGCCAGCATCCTGGACGGCACAGATACGCAGTATTTT. Translation gives CASILDGTDTQYF. Looking up the rest from reference TRBV5-4 and TRBJ2-3 gives the full variable domain: ETGVTQSPTHLIKTRGQQVTLRCSSQSGHNTVSWYQQALGQGPQFIFQYYREEENGRGNFPPRFSGLQFPNYSSELNVNALELDDSALYLCASILDGTDTQYFGPGTRLTVL.

There are many counts of this clonotype. The V and J genes are TRBV12-3 or TRBV12-4 and TRBJ2-2; 12 bases are a match to TRBD2. J was trimmed by 7 bases and V by 4 bases; bases with no gene match: 4. The CDR3 extends over 15 amino acids. The CDR3 is CASSSGLAGFGELFF. The CDR3 bases are TGTGCCAGCAGTTCTGGACTAGCGGGGTTCGGGGAGCTGTTTTTT.

This clonotype was recorded many times. The chain is built from TRBV25-1 and TRBJ2-1; TRBD1 matches 10 bases. The trim removed 5 bases at V and 2 bases at J, leaving 6 bases unmatched. Germline V gene data show CDR1 as MGHDK and CDR2 as SYGVNS. The length of the CDR3 is 16 residues. The CDR3 region has the DNA TGTGCCAGCAGTCCCGACAGGGGGCGAACCTACAATGAGCAGTTCTTC. Translating gives CASSPDRGRTYNEQFF. The full variable domain, its missing parts supplied by reference TRBV25-1 and TRBJ2-1, is EADIYQTPRYLVIGTGKKITLECSQTMGHDKMYWYQQDPGMELHLIHYSYGVNSTEKGDLSSESTVSRIRTEHFPLTLESARPSHTSQYLCASSPDRGRTYNEQFFGPGTRLTVL.

The table lists this clonotype with many counts. The chain uses TRBV28 and TRBJ2-3; D is uncertain. The CDR3 runs to 14 residues. The germline CDR1 and CDR2 sequences are MDHEN and SYDVKM. The ends were cut back, 2 bases at V and 1 base at J, with 7 bases in the middle. The CDR3 DNA reads TGTGCCAGCAGTTTAATCCCCGGCACAGATACGCAGTATTTT. It is translated as CASSLIPGTDTQYF.

This clonotype was detected many times. The chain employs TRBV20-1 and TRBJ2-7; 10 bases are a match to TRBD2. Trimming removed 6 bases from V and 0 bases from J; junction bases left unmatched: 5. The CDR3 is 14 amino acids. CDR1 and CDR2 from the germline V gene are DFQATT and SNEGSKA (reference sequence). The chain's CDR3 is CSARTSGSSYEQYF. In DNA form, the CDR3 reads TGCAGTGCCAGGACTAGCGGAAGCTCCTACGAGCAGTACTTC.

This clonotype occurred many times. J is TRBJ1-1 and V is TRBV14; the match to TRBD1 covers 7 bases. Germline trimming cut 4 bases from V and 0 bases from J; bases unmatched to any gene: 5. Germline V gene sequence: CDR1 SGHDN, CDR2 FVKESK. The CDR3 runs 15 residues. The CDR3 here is CASSPLQGLNTEAFF. The DNA of the CDR3 is TGTGCCAGCAGCCCGCTACAGGGGCTGAACACTGAAGCTTTCTTT.

This clonotype was recorded at least ten times. The rearrangement links TRBV2 to TRBJ2-3; 7 bases fit TRBD2. Germline CDR1 SNHLY, CDR2 FYNNEI. The CDR3 is 15 amino acids. V was pared by 0 bases and J by 2 bases, with 2 bases of the junction left unmatched. CDR3 nucleotide sequence: TGTGCCAGCAGTGAAGCGCGACTAGCCACAGATACGCAGTATTTT. Translating gives CASSEARLATDTQYF.

The sample holds many counts of this clonotype. This rearrangement joins TRBV27 to TRBJ2-1, with 10 bases that match TRBD2. CDR1 is MNHEY, CDR2 SMNVEV, per germline (reference sequence). V was pared by 8 bases and J by 6 bases, with 4 bases of the junction left unmatched. The CDR3 contains 13 residues. The CDR3 region has the DNA TGTGCCAGCGGGAGCGGGAGGGGCAATGAGCAGTTCTTC. Translating it yields CASGSGRGNEQFF.

This clonotype was counted ten times or more. The chain has TRBV10-3 and TRBJ1-2; 7 bases agree with TRBD1. Germline V gene lookup returns CDR1 ENHRY and CDR2 SYGVKD. There are 13 residues in the CDR3. V dropped 7 bases and J dropped 3; count of bases not matched to a gene: 5. This chain's CDR3 is CAITGGDDYGYTF. The CDR3 coding sequence is TGTGCCATCACAGGGGGAGATGACTATGGCTACACCTTC.